These 30 T cell receptor beta chains originate from one sample sequenced in a study of cytomegalovirus exposure and HLA in healthy donors. The primer mix had 60 Vbeta and 13 Jbeta primers. Profiling relied on immunoSEQ multiplex PCR, and the TCRdb table lists in-frame clones only, not all of them. The sample has about 140,000 clones, around four fifths seen once. Sequencing input: PBMCs. The receptors derive from a man aged 25-45 years in good health and CMV-seropositive.

This clone was seen a few times. V usage is TRBV9 and J usage is TRBJ2-3, with D unclear. CDR1 SGDLS and CDR2 YYNGEE come from the germline V gene. V lost 2 bases and J lost 0, with 13 bases in between. The CDR3 covers 16 residues. CDR3 sequence reads: CASSVSPGSSTDTQYF. DNA of the CDR3: TGTGCCAGCAGCGTTTCCCCAGGTTCTAGCACAGATACGCAGTATTTT. The full variable domain, its missing parts supplied by reference TRBV9 and TRBJ2-3, is DSGVTQTPKHLITATGQRVTLRCSPRSGDLSVYWYQQSLDQGLQFLIQYYNGEERAKGNILERFSAQQFPDLHSELNLSSLELGDSALYFCASSVSPGSSTDTQYFGPGTRLTVL.

This chain joins TRBV13 and TRBJ2-7, with 10 bases matching TRBD1. This CDR3 region has 16 residues. Germline V gene lookup returns CDR1 PRHDT and CDR2 FYEKMQ (reference sequence). Trimming at V came to 5 bases and at J to 4 bases, leaving 11 bases not matched to a gene. Written as DNA, the CDR3 is TGTGCCAGCAGCCCCCTACCCGGGACAGGGGATTACGAGCAGTACTTC. Translation: CASSPLPGTGDYEQYF.

V usage is TRBV6-6 and J usage is TRBJ1-2, with D maybe TRBD1 (6 bases). From germline, CDR1 is MNHNY and CDR2 SVGAGI (reference sequence). CDR3 length: 15 residues. V was trimmed by 5 bases and J by 0 bases, leaving 13 bases between them. This chain's CDR3 is CASSPRGAANYGYTF. The CDR3 DNA reads as TGTGCCAGCAGTCCGCGGGGGGCAGCTAACTATGGCTACACCTTC.

This clone appeared a single time. The rearrangement joins TRBV7-9 to TRBJ2-2; 8 bases match TRBD2. Germline loops: CDR1 SEHNR, CDR2 FQNEAQ (reference sequence). The CDR3 totals 17 residues. With V trimmed by 5 bases and J by 8 bases, 16 bases remained unmatched. This CDR3 is CASSPPGGALITGELFF. DNA for the CDR3: TGTGCCAGCAGCCCCCCGGGAGGGGCCTTGATCACTGGGGAGCTGTTTTTT.

The chain links TRBV29-1 to TRBJ2-1; D might be TRBD2 (6 bases). The germline V and J ends were trimmed by 5 bases and 13 bases, with 9 bases remaining between them. Germline CDR1 reads SQVTM; CDR2 reads ANQGSEA. CDR3 length equals 9 residues. CDR3 residues: CSVSGLQFF. Written as DNA, the CDR3 is TGCAGCGTTTCGGGACTCCAGTTCTTC.

This clone has just one count. V usage is TRBV28 and J usage is TRBJ2-3; D gene uncertain. The CDR3 contains 12 residues. The germline V and J ends were trimmed by 6 bases and 4 bases, with 8 bases remaining between them. Per germline, CDR1 MDHEN and CDR2 SYDVKM. DNA of the CDR3: TGTGCCAGCAGCCCAAATTCAGATACGCAGTATTTT. Encoded protein: CASSPNSDTQYF.

This chain uses TRBV15 with TRBJ1-2, with D hard to call. The germline V and J ends were trimmed by 4 bases and 6 bases, with 21 bases remaining between them. Germline loops: CDR1 LNHNV, CDR2 YYDKDF (reference sequence). The CDR3 runs 16 residues. Here the CDR3 reads CATSTSPGANLDGYTF. The CDR3 DNA is TGTGCCACCAGCACCAGTCCGGGAGCCAATCTCGATGGCTACACCTTC.

The chain links TRBV5-8 to TRBJ2-1; D might be TRBD2 (6 bases). Germline CDR1 SGHTS, CDR2 YDEGEE. V lost 2 bases, J lost 15 bases, and 18 bases lay in between. CDR3 length: 13 residues. CDR3: CASSFPGLGGGFF. The CDR3 nucleotides are TGTGCCAGCAGCTTCCCGGGACTGGGAGGTGGGTTCTTC.

This clone was found once. J is TRBJ2-3 and V is TRBV7-8; 10 bases map to TRBD1. Germline V gene sequence: CDR1 SGHVS, CDR2 FQNEAQ. The CDR3 has 16 residues. V was pared by 5 bases and J by 4 bases, with 9 bases of the junction left unmatched. This CDR3 reads CASSLMGQGMADTQYF. The CDR3 nucleotides are TGTGCCAGCAGCCTCATGGGACAGGGGATGGCAGATACGCAGTATTTT.

The rearrangement uses TRBV19 and TRBJ1-2; D gene ambiguous. The CDR3 contains 15 residues. CDR1 and CDR2 (germline): LNHDA, SQIVND (reference sequence). The germline V and J ends were trimmed by 3 bases and 2 bases, with 13 bases remaining between them. The CDR3 coding sequence is TGTGCCAGTAGTATCATGGAAGCCGGGAACTATGGCTACACCTTC. Translation: CASSIMEAGNYGYTF. The variable domain in full, completed from reference TRBV19 and TRBJ1-2, reads DGGITQSPKYLFRKEGQNVTLSCEQNLNHDAMYWYRQDPGQGLRLIYYSQIVNDFQKGDIAEGYSVSREKKESFPLTVTSAQKNPTAFYLCASSIMEAGNYGYTFGSGTRLTVV.

The rearrangement uses TRBV2 and TRBJ2-3; TRBD2 matches at 11 bases. Trimming took 4 bases from V and 4 from J; bases not matched to a gene: 10. Per the germline V gene, CDR1 is SNHLY and CDR2 is FYNNEI. This CDR3 has 17 residues. CDR3 DNA sequence: TGTGCCAGCAGTGGTACTAGCGGGGGCCGGGGGGCAGATACGCAGTATTTT. It codes for CASSGTSGGRGADTQYF.

On this clone: An end of the junction does not agree with germline; a read error may underlie this. The V and J genes are TRBV7-9 and TRBJ1-1; D gene ambiguous. This CDR3 region has 12 residues. CDR1 is SEHNR and CDR2 is FQNEAQ in the germline V gene (reference sequence). CDR3 coding DNA: TGTTCCAGCAGCTTAATCGTGACTGAAGCTTTCTTT. Translation: CSSSLIVTEAFF. The variable domain in full, completed from reference TRBV7-9 and TRBJ1-1, reads DTGVSQNPRHKITKRGQNVTFRCDPISEHNRLYWYRQTLGQGPEFLTYFQNEAQLEKSRLLSDRFSAERPKGSFSTLEIQRTEQGDSAMYLCSSSLIVTEAFFGQGTRLTVV.

This sequence joins TRBV14 and TRBJ1-6, with 8 bases fitting TRBD1. CDR1 and CDR2 from the germline V gene are SGHDN and FVKESK. V lost 2 bases, J lost 11 bases, and 5 bases stayed unmatched. This CDR3 has 14 amino acids. As DNA, the CDR3 is TGTGCCAGCAGCCAACCCAGGGGGCGAACACCCCTCCACTTT. Translated: CASSQPRGRTPLHF.

This sequence joins TRBV23-1 and TRBJ2-3; tentatively, D is TRBD2 (6 bases). TRBV23-1 falls under the ORF class, with uncertain function. V lost 2 bases and J 4 bases, leaving 16 bases between the germline ends. The CDR3 is made up of 16 amino acids. The CDR3 DNA reads TGCGCCAGCAGTCAACCACTAGCTTGTCTACCAGATACGCAGTATTTT. It translates to CASSQPLACLPDTQYF.

V is TRBV11-2 and J is TRBJ1-1; D is possibly TRBD1 (6 bases). V dropped 0 bases and J dropped 4 bases, with 9 bases sitting between them. Germline-derived CDR1 and CDR2 are SGHAT and FQNNGV. The CDR3 sequence is 14 residues long. The CDR3: CASSLDQGTTEAFF. The CDR3 DNA reads as TGTGCCAGCAGCTTAGACCAGGGGACCACTGAAGCTTTCTTT.

The rearrangement links TRBV6-1 to TRBJ1-1; D uncertain. This CDR3 has 12 amino acids. The V and J ends lost 7 bases and 7 bases respectively, with 13 bases between them. Germline V gene data show CDR1 as MNHNS and CDR2 as SASEGT. The CDR3 nucleotides are TGTGCCAGCATCGGCCGGGAGGGTGAAGCTTTCTTT. Its protein product is CASIGREGEAFF.

The chain uses TRBV28 and TRBJ1-3; 7 nucleotides match TRBD1. The CDR3 is 15 residues long. Per germline, CDR1 MDHEN and CDR2 SYDVKM. Trimming at V came to 7 bases and at J to 2 bases, leaving 8 bases not matched to a gene. The CDR3 sequence: CASKPYDRAGNTIYF. DNA of the CDR3: TGTGCCAGCAAGCCATATGACAGGGCTGGAAACACCATATATTTT.

V usage is TRBV5-1 and J usage is TRBJ2-2; a possible D gene is TRBD2 (6 bases). The CDR3 spans 16 residues. Germline CDR1 reads SGHRS; CDR2 reads YFSETQ. V dropped 3 bases and J dropped 2 bases, with 14 bases sitting between them. The CDR3: CASSWGEGGNTGELFF. Here the CDR3 DNA reads TGCGCCAGCAGCTGGGGAGAGGGAGGAAACACCGGGGAGCTGTTTTTT.

The CDR3 coding sequence is TGCAGCGTTGGACAGGGCAAGGAGCCCCAGCATTTT. It translates to CSVGQGKEPQHF. The chain recombines TRBV29-1 with TRBJ1-5; 7 positions match TRBD1. The CDR3 sequence is 12 residues long. Trimming removed 4 bases from V and 8 bases from J; junction bases left unmatched: 5. The germline gives CDR1 SQVTM, CDR2 ANQGSEA. Filled out from reference TRBV29-1 and TRBJ1-5, the complete variable domain reads SAVISQKPSRDICQRGTSLTIQCQVDSQVTMMFWYRQQPGQSLTLIATANQGSEATYESGFVIDKFPISRPNLTFSTLTVSNMSPEDSSIYLCSVGQGKEPQHFGDGTRLSIL.

The chain is built from TRBV6-5 and TRBJ2-5; D possibly corresponds to TRBD2 (5 bases). Trimming left V 2 bases short and J 3 bases short, with 10 bases between. CDR3 size: 14 residues. The germline gives CDR1 MNHEY, CDR2 SVGAGI. As DNA, the CDR3 is TGTGCCAGCAGTTACGCCGAGGGTAAAGAGACCCAGTACTTC. As protein: CASSYAEGKETQYF.

This clone was seen a handful of times. This chain connects TRBV2 to TRBJ1-2; D is ambiguous. Germline V gene data show CDR1 as SNHLY and CDR2 as FYNNEI. Deletions cut 10 bases from V and 5 bases from J, with 17 bases between. The CDR3 loop spans 13 amino acids. This CDR3 is CATGSGGAYGYTF. The CDR3, as DNA: TGTGCCACCGGCAGCGGAGGAGCTTATGGCTACACCTTC. Combining the CDR3 with reference TRBV2 and TRBJ1-2 gives the whole variable domain EPEVTQTPSHQVTQMGQEVILRCVPISNHLYFYWYRQILGQKVEFLVSFYNNEISEKSEIFDDQFSVERPDGSNFTLKIRSTKLEDSAMYFCATGSGGAYGYTFGSGTRLTVV.

This clone was seen just once. This rearrangement joins TRBV5-1 to TRBJ2-3; 8 bases map to TRBD2. CDR3 length: 16 amino acids. The trim removed 5 bases at V and 5 bases at J, leaving 13 bases unmatched. Germline loops: CDR1 SGHRS, CDR2 YFSETQ. The CDR3 DNA reads TGCGCCAGCAGGGATGACCCGGGAGGGACGGTAGATACGCAGTATTTT. Its protein is CASRDDPGGTVDTQYF.

The chain recombines TRBV5-1 with TRBJ2-3, with 7 bases fitting TRBD1. The V gene end was trimmed by 3 bases and the J gene end by 2 bases; junction bases not matched to a gene: 6. The CDR3 extends over 15 amino acids. CDR1 SGHRS and CDR2 YFSETQ come from the germline V gene. The CDR3, as DNA: TGCGCCAGCAGCTCGACGGGACAGACCACAGATACGCAGTATTTT. This translates into CASSSTGQTTDTQYF.

V usage is TRBV27 and J usage is TRBJ2-3, with a possible D match to TRBD2 (5 bases). The CDR3 sequence is 13 residues long. V lost 5 bases, J lost 4 bases, and 10 bases lay in between. Germline V gene data show CDR1 as MNHEY and CDR2 as SMNVEV (reference sequence). CDR3 in amino acids: CASSPEGSDTQYF. The CDR3 DNA is TGTGCCAGCAGTCCAGAGGGCTCAGATACGCAGTATTTT.

The chain couples TRBV2 to TRBJ2-7; 10 bases are a match to TRBD1. The CDR3 loop spans 15 amino acids. In germline, CDR1 is SNHLY, CDR2 FYNNEI. V lost 0 bases to trimming and J lost 6 bases; unmatched junction nucleotides: 5. The DNA of the CDR3 is TGTGCCAGCAGTGAAGCGGGACAGGGGTTAAGCGAGCAGTACTTC. Translation gives CASSEAGQGLSEQYF.

CDR3 in DNA: TGTGCCAGCAGCCCGCTGAGGGGCTACACCTTC. It codes for CASSPLRGYTF. V gene TRBV7-2 combines with J gene TRBJ1-2; D gene unclear. V dropped 5 bases and J dropped 8 bases, with 9 bases sitting between them. The CDR3 is 11 residues long. Per the germline V gene, CDR1 is SGHTA and CDR2 is FQGNSA. Complete variable domain (other parts from reference TRBV7-2 and TRBJ1-2): GAGVSQSPSNKVTEKGKDVELRCDPISGHTALYWYRQSLGQGLEFLIYFQGNSAPDKSGLPSDRFSAERTGGSVSTLTIQRTQQEDSAVYLCASSPLRGYTFGSGTRLTVV.

The chain couples TRBV2 to TRBJ1-1, with D unclear. Germline CDR1 is SNHLY and CDR2 is FYNNEI. Trimming took off 2 bases at V and 3 bases at J, with 10 bases between the two ends. CDR3 length equals 14 residues. The CDR3 bases are TGTGCCAGCAGTGAATTAGCTCGGGACACTGAAGCTTTCTTT. Translation gives CASSELARDTEAFF.

This clone appeared once. Here the CDR3 DNA reads TGTGCCAGCAGTCCCGGGGGGCAATCCTACAATGAGCAGTTCTTC. Amino acids: CASSPGGQSYNEQFF. This sequence joins TRBV7-9 and TRBJ2-1; D is perhaps TRBD2 (7 bases). The CDR3 loop spans 15 amino acids. Germline V gives CDR1 SEHNR, CDR2 FQNEAQ (reference sequence). Trimming removed 6 bases from V and 1 base from J, with 13 bases in between.

V usage is TRBV5-8 and J usage is TRBJ2-1; TRBD2 is a possible D gene (6 bases). V was clipped by 3 bases and J by 9 bases, with 16 bases between them. CDR3 length equals 14 residues. CDR1 and CDR2 from the germline V gene are SGHTS and YDEGEE. DNA for the CDR3: TGTGCCAGCAGCTCTCCGAGACTAGTCAGTGAGCAGTTCTTC. It encodes CASSSPRLVSEQFF.

The V and J genes are TRBV10-2 and TRBJ2-3; D perhaps matches TRBD1 (6 bases). The CDR3 loop spans 16 amino acids. Germline V CDR1 and CDR2: WSHSY, SAAADI. V was pared by 3 bases and J by 2 bases, with 15 bases between. CDR3 in DNA: TGCGCCAGCAGTGACCAACGGGACACCTACACAGATACGCAGTATTTT. It is translated as CASSDQRDTYTDTQYF.